The 27 T cell receptor beta chains in this list originate from one sample, sequenced in a study of T cells after posttransplantation cyclophosphamide. Cyclophosphamide on days +3 and +4 followed busulfan-fludarabine conditioning and a marrow graft. Method: immunoSEQ multiplex PCR; TCRdb's copy keeps in-frame clones and lacks some. Among about 40,000 clones, around 91% were seen once, and the ten largest hold under 3%. The source was PBMCs, collected just over 60 days after allogeneic stem cell transplant with posttransplant cyclophosphamide. All receptors derive from a male patient aged 55 to 70 who received an allogeneic stem cell transplant from a related donor and was CMV-positive. Some T cells may be graft donor cells.

This chain uses TRBV27 with TRBJ1-3; TRBD1 might be the D (5 bases). CDR3 size: 14 residues. V lost 2 bases and J 2 bases, leaving 7 bases between the germline ends. Looked up from germline, CDR1 is MNHEY and CDR2 is SMNVEV (reference sequence). CDR3 loop: CASSLAGTGNTIYF. As DNA, the CDR3 is TGTGCCAGCAGTTTAGCAGGGACTGGAAACACCATATATTTT.

J is TRBJ2-3 and V is TRBV1; TRBD2 is the table's D call and was not checked against the DNA. TRBV1 counts as a pseudogene. There are 16 residues in the CDR3. This CDR3 reads CTSSQKGTSETDTQYF. CDR3 coding DNA: TGCACCAGCAGCCAGAAGGGGACTAGTGAGACAGATACGCAGTATTTT.

This clone has a handful of counts. The chain recombines TRBV27 with TRBJ1-2, with D possibly matching TRBD1 (6 bases). The CDR3 is made up of 18 amino acids. V was shortened by 9 bases and J by 8 bases, with 34 bases between the two germline ends. Germline V gene lookup returns CDR1 MNHEY and CDR2 SMNVEV (reference sequence). The CDR3 DNA reads TGTGCCAGGAATAATAGGGGGTCGGACGAACAAATCCTCGGGGGCTACACCTTC. Its translation is CARNNRGSDEQILGGYTF.

CDR3 DNA sequence: TGTGCCAGCAGGCAGGCAACTAATGAAAAACTGTTTTTT. Its protein product is CASRQATNEKLFF. The J gene is TRBJ1-4, the V gene TRBV7-9; D is undetermined. V was shortened by 6 bases and J by 0 bases, with 5 bases between the two germline ends. The CDR3 sequence is 13 residues long. Germline CDR1 reads SEHNR; CDR2 reads FQNEAQ (reference sequence).

The J gene is TRBJ2-2, the V gene TRBV10-2, with TRBD2 matching 9 bases. The ends lost 1 base at V and 5 bases at J; junction bases unmatched: 14. The CDR3 extends over 19 amino acids. Germline V gives CDR1 WSHSY, CDR2 SAAADI. CDR3 DNA sequence: TGCGCCAGCAGTGAGTTCCGACTGGCGGGGGGGCAACGGACCGGGGAGCTGTTTTTT. The encoded protein is CASSEFRLAGGQRTGELFF.

The chain has TRBV7-8 and TRBJ1-2, with 10 bases aligning to TRBD1. The CDR3 covers 17 residues. CDR1 is SGHVS, CDR2 FQNEAQ, per germline. V dropped 4 bases and J dropped 0; count of bases not matched to a gene: 8. CDR3 sequence reads: CASSSSGQGFANYGYTF. DNA of the CDR3: TGTGCCAGCAGCTCATCGGGACAGGGGTTTGCTAACTATGGCTACACCTTC. The whole variable domain, remainder taken from reference TRBV7-8 and TRBJ1-2, is GAGVSQSPRYKVAKRGQDVALRCDPISGHVSLFWYQQALGQGPEFLTYFQNEAQLDKSGLPSDRFFAERPEGSVSTLKIQRTQQEDSAVYLCASSSSGQGFANYGYTFGSGTRLTVV.

The chain has TRBV5-1 and TRBJ1-5, with D perhaps matching TRBD1 (6 bases). Germline CDR1 and CDR2: SGHRS and YFSETQ. The CDR3 is 13 residues long. Trimming shortened V by 5 bases and J by 5 bases, and 11 bases separated the two germline ends. CDR3 sequence reads: CASRSGVDQPQHF. DNA for the CDR3: TGCGCCAGCAGGTCAGGGGTAGATCAGCCCCAGCATTTT. The full variable domain, in which reference TRBV5-1 and TRBJ1-5 provide the parts outside the CDR3, is KAGVTQTPRYLIKTRGQQVTLSCSPISGHRSVSWYQQTPGQGLQFLFEYFSETQRNKGNFPGRFSGRQFSNSRSEMNVSTLELGDSALYLCASRSGVDQPQHFGDGTRLSIL.

The chain combines TRBV7-9 with TRBJ2-7, with 7 bases matching TRBD2. Germline CDR1 is SEHNR and CDR2 is FQNEAQ (reference sequence). This CDR3 has 12 residues. V lost 3 bases, J lost 8 bases, and 4 bases stayed unmatched. Written as DNA, the CDR3 is TGTGCCAGCAGCTTGGGGACTACAAAGCAGTACGTC. Translation: CASSLGTTKQYV.

The chain combines TRBV2 with TRBJ2-7, with a weak D call TRBD1 (5 bases). This CDR3 comprises 13 residues. Deletions cut 8 bases from V and 4 bases from J, with 15 bases between. Germline CDR1 is SNHLY and CDR2 is FYNNEI. CDR3 amino acids: CASGQGQVYEQYF. In DNA form, the CDR3 reads TGTGCCAGCGGGCAGGGCCAAGTTTACGAGCAGTACTTC.

The genes are TRBV18 and TRBJ2-1, with TRBD2 matching over 8 bases. V lost 3 bases, J lost 7 bases, and 5 bases stayed unmatched. CDR3 length: 14 residues. The germline gives CDR1 KGHSH, CDR2 LQKENI. CDR3: CASSPTSGLNEQFF. The CDR3 DNA reads TGTGCCAGCTCACCTACTAGCGGCCTTAATGAGCAGTTCTTC.

V usage is TRBV5-8 and J usage is TRBJ1-2, with unresolved D. The germline V gene has CDR1 SGHTS and CDR2 YDEGEE. The CDR3 loop spans 14 amino acids. Trimming cost V 1 base and J 1 base, with 8 bases left between them. CDR3 protein: CASSLRGGNYGYTF. In DNA, the CDR3 is TGTGCCAGCAGCTTGCGGGGAGGTAACTATGGCTACACCTTC.

The sample holds one count of this clone. The gene calls are TRBV11-2 and TRBJ1-2; TRBD1 matches 11 bases. The CDR3 length is 16 residues. The junction had 10 bases not matched to a gene; V was cut back by 6 bases and J by 4 bases. Germline lookup yields CDR1 SGHAT and CDR2 FQNNGV. The CDR3 region has the DNA TGTGCCAGCAGTTCCCCTGGACAGGGGGCTTCCTATGGCTACACCTTC. Protein: CASSSPGQGASYGYTF.

The V and J genes are TRBV11-2 and TRBJ2-7, with D tentatively TRBD1 (5 bases). The CDR3 loop spans 15 amino acids. Germline V gives CDR1 SGHAT, CDR2 FQNNGV. CDR3 residues: CASGLGAPSSYEQYV. For the CDR3, the DNA is TGTGCCAGCGGCTTAGGGGCTCCTAGCTCCTACGAGCAGTACGTC.

The chain recombines TRBV6-5 with TRBJ1-1, with 8 bases fitting TRBD1. V was clipped by 7 bases and J by 6 bases; unmatched bases: 10. The germline V gene has CDR1 MNHEY and CDR2 SVGAGI. The CDR3 runs 14 residues. CDR3 sequence (DNA): TGTGCCAGCAAATTGACAGGGGAAAGAGCTGAAGCTTTCTTT. Translating gives CASKLTGERAEAFF.

This sequence joins TRBV6-1 and TRBJ2-7; TRBD1 might be the D (6 bases). The CDR3 loop spans 15 amino acids. From germline, CDR1 is MNHNS and CDR2 SASEGT. The V and J ends lost 5 bases and 7 bases respectively, with 21 bases between them. This chain's CDR3 is CASSPSTGLAEEQYF. The DNA of the CDR3 is TGTGCCAGCAGTCCTTCTACAGGGCTAGCTGAAGAGCAGTACTTC.

The chain joins TRBV5-6 to TRBJ2-3, with 7 bases identical to TRBD1. This CDR3 is 18 amino acids long. The germline gives CDR1 SGHDT, CDR2 YYEEEE. V lost 2 bases and J lost 0; bases outside the gene matches: 12. CDR3 residues: CASSFPPTGYSSTDTQYF. CDR3 bases: TGTGCCAGCAGCTTCCCCCCGACAGGGTACTCTAGCACAGATACGCAGTATTTT. The full variable domain, in which reference TRBV5-6 and TRBJ2-3 provide the parts outside the CDR3, is DAGVTQSPTHLIKTRGQQVTLRCSPKSGHDTVSWYQQALGQGPQFIFQYYEEEERQRGNFPDRFSGHQFPNYSSELNVNALLLGDSALYLCASSFPPTGYSSTDTQYFGPGTRLTVL.

The chain joins TRBV7-8 to TRBJ1-5; weak D call: TRBD1 (5 bases). Germline CDR1 is SGHVS and CDR2 is FQNEAQ. Trimming pared 3 bases from V and 6 bases from J, leaving 15 bases between. The CDR3 consists of 15 residues. CDR3 nucleotides: TGTGCCAGCAGCTTCGCCAGGGCTGGTGTTCAGCCCCAGCATTTT. Encoded protein: CASSFARAGVQPQHF.

This chain joins TRBV4-1 and TRBJ1-3; 7 bases align to TRBD1. V gave up 3 bases and J gave up 5 bases; unmatched junction bases: 7. From germline, CDR1 is MGHRA and CDR2 YSYEKL. This CDR3 spans 15 amino acids. The CDR3 DNA is TGCGCCAGCAGCCAGACAGGGTTGACTCGAAACACCATATATTTT. Translating it yields CASSQTGLTRNTIYF.

This sequence joins TRBV6-5 and TRBJ2-5, with D tentatively TRBD2 (6 bases). Germline V CDR1 and CDR2: MNHEY, SVGAGI. Trimming took off 3 bases at V and 2 bases at J, with 16 bases between the two ends. CDR3 size: 16 residues. The chain's CDR3 is CASSYSGGLGQETQYF. In nucleotides, the CDR3 is TGTGCCAGCAGTTATAGCGGCGGGCTGGGACAAGAGACCCAGTACTTC.

This clone was seen a handful of times. The CDR3 DNA reads as TGCAGTGCTAGAGGTAGCGGTGCTCAGTTCTTC. This gives the protein CSARGSGAQFF. The chain joins TRBV20-1 to TRBJ2-1; D is possibly TRBD2 (6 bases). The CDR3 runs to 11 residues. Trimming took 1 base from V and 13 from J, leaving 11 bases between them. Germline CDR1 DFQATT, CDR2 SNEGSKA (reference sequence).

The chain links TRBV6-5 to TRBJ1-5; perhaps TRBD1 as D (6 bases). The germline CDR1 and CDR2 sequences are MNHEY and SVGAGI. The length of the CDR3 is 15 residues. V was cut by 6 bases and J by 1 base, with 13 bases left in between. DNA for the CDR3: TGTGCCAGCAGGGAACAGGGTGGGAGCAATCAGCCCCAGCATTTT. It yields the protein CASREQGGSNQPQHF.

This chain connects TRBV10-1 to TRBJ1-1; D is possibly TRBD1 (5 bases). The germline V and J ends were trimmed by 3 bases and 8 bases, with 10 bases remaining between them. The CDR3 has 12 amino acids. Germline values: CDR1 WNHNN, CDR2 SYGVQD (reference sequence). CDR3 residues: CASSEGHKEAFF. The CDR3 DNA sequence: TGCGCCAGCAGTGAAGGACATAAAGAAGCTTTCTTT.

The V call is TRBV5-5, the J call TRBJ2-6; possible D gene TRBD2, 6 bases. V was trimmed by 2 bases and J by 2 bases, leaving 8 bases between them. CDR1 SGHKS and CDR2 YYEKEE come from the germline V gene (reference sequence). The CDR3 has 15 residues. This CDR3 reads CASSLGGAGANVLTF. The CDR3 DNA reads TGTGCCAGCAGCTTAGGAGGGGCTGGGGCCAACGTCCTGACTTTC.

The chain couples TRBV15 to TRBJ1-2; 9 bases map to TRBD1. The CDR3 runs to 14 residues. Germline-derived CDR1 and CDR2 are LNHNV and YYDKDF (reference sequence). The trim removed 3 bases at V and 8 bases at J, leaving 7 bases unmatched. The CDR3 bases are TGTGCCACCAGCAGGATGGACAGGGGTAGAGGCTACACCTTC. It specifies CATSRMDRGRGYTF.

This rearrangement joins TRBV7-2 to TRBJ1-2; TRBD1 agrees at 7 bases. After removal of 1 base from V and 2 bases from J, the junction contained 4 bases not matched to a gene. The V gene's germline CDR1 is SGHTA and CDR2 FQGNSA. CDR3 size: 15 residues. The CDR3 bases are TGTGCCAGCAGCTTAGTGGCAGGGGGGAACTATGGCTACACCTTC. Its protein product is CASSLVAGGNYGYTF.

This clone is a singleton in its sample. J is TRBJ2-3 and V is TRBV11-2; the match to TRBD2 covers 8 bases. The germline V gene encodes CDR1 SGHAT and CDR2 FQNNGV. The CDR3 runs to 15 residues. V lost 4 bases, J lost 1 base, and 4 bases stayed unmatched. CDR3 nucleotide sequence: TGTGCCAGCAGCTCAACTAGCGGACGCACAGATACGCAGTATTTT. It yields the protein CASSSTSGRTDTQYF. Full variable domain (outside the CDR3, taken from reference TRBV11-2 and TRBJ2-3): EAGVAQSPRYKIIEKRQSVAFWCNPISGHATLYWYQQILGQGPKLLIQFQNNGVVDDSQLPKDRFSAERLKGVDSTLKIQPAKLEDSAVYLCASSSTSGRTDTQYFGPGTRLTVL.

The rearrangement uses TRBV6-1 and TRBJ2-4; TRBD1 is a possible D gene (6 bases). The CDR3 spans 16 residues. Trimming left V 2 bases short and J 0 bases short, with 11 bases between. Germline CDR1 and CDR2: MNHNS and SASEGT. CDR3 DNA: TGTGCCAGCAGTGAATGGGCAGGGGTAGCCAAAAACATTCAGTACTTC. Translated, it gives CASSEWAGVAKNIQYF.